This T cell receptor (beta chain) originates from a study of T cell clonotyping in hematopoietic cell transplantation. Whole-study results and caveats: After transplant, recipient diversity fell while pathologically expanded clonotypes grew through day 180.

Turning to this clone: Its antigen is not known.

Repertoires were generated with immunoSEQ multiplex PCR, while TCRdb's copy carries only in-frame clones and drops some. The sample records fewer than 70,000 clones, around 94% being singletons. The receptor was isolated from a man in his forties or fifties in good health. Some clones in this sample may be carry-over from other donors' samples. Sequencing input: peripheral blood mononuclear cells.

The DNA of the CDR3 is TGTGCCAGCAGCTTCCTAGCGGGACCCTTGGCAGATACGCAGTATTTT. Protein: CASSFLAGPLADTQYF. The V gene is TRBV7-3, the J gene TRBJ2-3; 9 bases are a match to TRBD2. V was clipped by 3 bases and J by 4 bases; unmatched bases: 8. Germline CDR1 SGHTA, CDR2 FQGTGA. This CDR3 has 16 residues.